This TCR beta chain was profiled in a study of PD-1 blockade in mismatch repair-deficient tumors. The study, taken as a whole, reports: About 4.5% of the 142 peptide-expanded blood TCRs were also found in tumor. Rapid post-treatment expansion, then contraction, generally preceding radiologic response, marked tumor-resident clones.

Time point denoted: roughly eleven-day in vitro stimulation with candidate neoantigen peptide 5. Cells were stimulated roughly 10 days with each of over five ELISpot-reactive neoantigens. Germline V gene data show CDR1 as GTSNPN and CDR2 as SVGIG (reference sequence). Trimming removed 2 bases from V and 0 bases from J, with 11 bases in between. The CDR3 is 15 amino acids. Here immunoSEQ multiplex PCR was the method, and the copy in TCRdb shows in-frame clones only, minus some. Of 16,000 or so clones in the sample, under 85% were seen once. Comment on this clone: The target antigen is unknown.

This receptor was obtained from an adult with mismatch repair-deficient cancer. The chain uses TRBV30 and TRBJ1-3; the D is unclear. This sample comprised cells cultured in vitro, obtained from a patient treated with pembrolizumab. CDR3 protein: CAWSSRIRSGNTIYF. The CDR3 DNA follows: TGTGCCTGGAGTTCACGGATTCGCTCTGGAAACACCATATATTTT.